This T cell receptor beta chain comes out of a study of T cells after yellow fever vaccination (dated by TCRdb to between 2018 and 2020). Turning to the overall study: The SMART-Seq v4 Ultra Low Input RNA kit was used to prepare libraries from fractions with low cell numbers. To follow T-cell clones before and after both primary and booster YFV17D yellow fever vaccination, bulk TCR alpha and beta repertoires underwent longitudinal sequencing. The cohort comprised two healthy male donors, one aged 18 to 30 and one aged 30 to 39 years. Blood was drawn at multiple timepoints before and after primary and secondary immunization, with bulk PBMC replicates and cell subsets isolated.

Synthesis of TCR cDNA relied on 5'RACE template switching, a step that introduced a universal primer site along with unique molecular identifiers. cDNA synthesis was primed from both the TCR alpha and TCR beta constant segments. Two PCR steps were used to amplify libraries, with sample barcodes and sequencing adapters being added in the second step. Libraries were sequenced on Illumina HiSeq 2500 (2x100 bp) or NovaSeq (2x150 bp). Per the source publication's procedure: MIGEC was used to demultiplex reads and collapse the reads into UMI consensus sequences, and MiXCR was used for V(D)J alignment. Vaccine-responding clonotypes were identified with edgeR using replicate PBMC samples, with FDR below 0.01 and a log2 fold change above 5 up to day 15 being required. Bulk clonotypes were assigned CD4 or CD8 identity according to which sequenced CD4 or CD8 repertoire held them at higher abundance. TCRdb reanalyzed the raw reads on its own, using fastp at Q25 for trimming and MiXCR for clone calling, and kept in-frame beta chains. Each entry merges the rows of one CDR3 protein and shows their most common DNA and genes. TCRdb, not the authors, supplied the V and J calls. This sample lists some 600,000 distinct CDR3 sequences; about a sixth were detected once. The leading ten clones occupy 17% of the sample.

This sample's treatment or condition label indicates: live attenuated yellow fever vaccine strain. At each blood-draw timepoint, two biological replicates of bulk PBMCs were obtained. PBMCs were isolated from peripheral blood using a standard Ficoll-Paque protocol. TriZol was used to extract RNA from bulk PBMCs, from CD4 and CD8 fractions, and from dextramer-positive and dextramer-negative fractions. CDR1 and CDR2 (SGHTA, FQGNSA) derive from the germline V gene. Trimming accounts for 5 bases at V and 5 bases at J, while the number of junction bases matched to no gene is 13. The CDR3 runs 16 residues from the cysteine to the phenylalanine. Of all the DNA, just the CDR3 is kept, 48 bases in frame from base 1. General conclusions and limits of the study: The study included only a couple of donors, which limits how far the findings can be generalized. Compared with the primary T-cell response, the secondary T-cell response was faster but weaker, reaching its peak on day 5 rather than on day 15. Most clones expanded after primary vaccination were re-detected after the booster (around 96% of CD4 and approximately 88% of CD8), suggesting broad memory maintenance. Computational filtering was required because FACS-sorted repertoires could contain abundant contaminating clonotypes from the bulk population. A small share of clonotypes was detected in both CD4 and CD8 compartments, with the overlap likely arising from convergent recombination.

This clonotype was counted a few times. What antigen it recognizes has not been identified. Base-call qualities are not available, and no considerably larger clone is one nucleotide away. The sequence came from a man aged 18 to 30 who received the YFV17D yellow fever vaccine. The sequencing used PBMCs, collected about 5 days after the first yellow fever vaccination. The chain joins TRBV7-2 to TRBJ1-1; 8 central bases correspond to TRBD1. The DNA sequence reads TGTGCCAGCAGCACTTCATTTTGGACAGGGATGACTGAAGCTTTCTTT. This is translated as CASSTSFWTGMTEAFF.